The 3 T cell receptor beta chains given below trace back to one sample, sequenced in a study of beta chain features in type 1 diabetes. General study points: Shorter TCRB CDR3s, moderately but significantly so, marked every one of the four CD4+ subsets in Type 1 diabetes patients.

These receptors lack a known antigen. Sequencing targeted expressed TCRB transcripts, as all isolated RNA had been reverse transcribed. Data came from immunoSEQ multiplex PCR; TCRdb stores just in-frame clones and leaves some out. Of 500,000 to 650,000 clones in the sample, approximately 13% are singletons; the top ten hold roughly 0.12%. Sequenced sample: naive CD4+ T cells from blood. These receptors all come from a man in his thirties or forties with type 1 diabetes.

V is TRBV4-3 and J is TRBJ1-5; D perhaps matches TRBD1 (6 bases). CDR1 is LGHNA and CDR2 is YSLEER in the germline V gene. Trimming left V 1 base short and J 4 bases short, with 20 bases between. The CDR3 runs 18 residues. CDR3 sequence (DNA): TGCGCCAGCAGCCAAGCGGTTCCAGGGGCGAGGTGGAATCAGCCCCAGCATTTT. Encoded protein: CASSQAVPGARWNQPQHF.

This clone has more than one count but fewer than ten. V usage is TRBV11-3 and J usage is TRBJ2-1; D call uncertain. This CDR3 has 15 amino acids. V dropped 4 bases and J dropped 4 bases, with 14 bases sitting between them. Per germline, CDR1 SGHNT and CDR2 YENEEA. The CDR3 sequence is CASSSPGTGYNEQFF. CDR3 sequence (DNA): TGTGCCAGCAGCTCCCCGGGCACCGGGTACAATGAGCAGTTCTTC.

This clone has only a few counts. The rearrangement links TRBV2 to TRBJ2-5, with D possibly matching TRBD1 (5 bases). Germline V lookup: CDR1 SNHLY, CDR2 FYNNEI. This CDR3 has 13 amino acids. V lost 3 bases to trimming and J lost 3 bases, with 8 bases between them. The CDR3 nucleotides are TGTGCCAGCAGTGAGGTGGACAAAGAGACCCAGTACTTC. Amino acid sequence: CASSEVDKETQYF.